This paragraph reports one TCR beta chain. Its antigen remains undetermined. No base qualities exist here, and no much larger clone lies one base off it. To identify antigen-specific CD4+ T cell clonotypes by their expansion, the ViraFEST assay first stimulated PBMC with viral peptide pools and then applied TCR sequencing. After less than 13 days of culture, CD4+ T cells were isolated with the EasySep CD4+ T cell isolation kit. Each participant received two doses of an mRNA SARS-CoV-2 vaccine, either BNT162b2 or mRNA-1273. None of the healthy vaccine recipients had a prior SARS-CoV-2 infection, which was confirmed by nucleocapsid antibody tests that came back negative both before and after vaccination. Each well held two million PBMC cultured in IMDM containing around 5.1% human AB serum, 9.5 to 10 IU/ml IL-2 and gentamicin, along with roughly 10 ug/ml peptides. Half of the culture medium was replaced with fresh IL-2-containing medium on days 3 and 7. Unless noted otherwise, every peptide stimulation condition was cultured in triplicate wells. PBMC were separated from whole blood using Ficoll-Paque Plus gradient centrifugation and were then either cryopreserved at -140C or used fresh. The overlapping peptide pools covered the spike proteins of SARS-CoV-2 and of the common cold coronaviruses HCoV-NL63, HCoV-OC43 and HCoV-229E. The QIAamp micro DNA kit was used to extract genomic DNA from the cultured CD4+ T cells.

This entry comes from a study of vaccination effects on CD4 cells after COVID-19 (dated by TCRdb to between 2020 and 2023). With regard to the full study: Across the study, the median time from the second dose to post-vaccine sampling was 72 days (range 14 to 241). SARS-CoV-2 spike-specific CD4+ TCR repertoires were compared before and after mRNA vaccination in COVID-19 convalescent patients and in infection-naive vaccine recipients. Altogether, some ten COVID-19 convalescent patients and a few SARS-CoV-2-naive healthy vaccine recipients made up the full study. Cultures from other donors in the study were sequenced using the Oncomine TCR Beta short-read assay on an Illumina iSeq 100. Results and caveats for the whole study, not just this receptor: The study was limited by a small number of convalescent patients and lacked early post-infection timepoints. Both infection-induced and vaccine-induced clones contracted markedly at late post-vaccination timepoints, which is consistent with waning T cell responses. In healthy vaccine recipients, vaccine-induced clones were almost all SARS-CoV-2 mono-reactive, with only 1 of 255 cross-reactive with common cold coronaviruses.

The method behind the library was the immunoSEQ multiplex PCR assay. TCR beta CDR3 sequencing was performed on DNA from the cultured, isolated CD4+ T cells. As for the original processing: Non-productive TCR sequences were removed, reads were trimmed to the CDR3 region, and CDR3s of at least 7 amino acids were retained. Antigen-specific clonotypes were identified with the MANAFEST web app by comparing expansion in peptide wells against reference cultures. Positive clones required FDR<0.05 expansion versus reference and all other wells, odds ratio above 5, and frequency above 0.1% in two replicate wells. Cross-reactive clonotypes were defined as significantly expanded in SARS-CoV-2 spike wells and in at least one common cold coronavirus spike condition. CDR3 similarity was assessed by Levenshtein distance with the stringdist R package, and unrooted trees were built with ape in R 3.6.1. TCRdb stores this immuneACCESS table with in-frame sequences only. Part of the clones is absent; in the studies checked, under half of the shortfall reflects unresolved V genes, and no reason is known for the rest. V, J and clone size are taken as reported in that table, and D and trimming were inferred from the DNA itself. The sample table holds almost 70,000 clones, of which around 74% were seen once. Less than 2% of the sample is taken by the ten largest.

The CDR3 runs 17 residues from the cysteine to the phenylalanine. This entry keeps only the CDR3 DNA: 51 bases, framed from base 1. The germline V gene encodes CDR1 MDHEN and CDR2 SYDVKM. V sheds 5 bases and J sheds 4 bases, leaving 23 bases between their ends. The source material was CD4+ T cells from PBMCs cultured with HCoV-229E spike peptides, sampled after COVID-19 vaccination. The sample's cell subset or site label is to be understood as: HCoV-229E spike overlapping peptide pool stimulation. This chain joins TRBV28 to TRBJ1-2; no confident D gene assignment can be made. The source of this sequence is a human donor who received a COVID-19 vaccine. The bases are TGTGCCAGCAGTCCAATCAAACCATACATAGCCACCTATGGCTACACCTTC. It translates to CASSPIKPYIATYGYTF.